Following are 25 T cell receptor beta chains from one sample sequenced in a study of T cell responses to AZD1222 COVID-19 vaccine. TCRdb's table, derived via immunoSEQ multiplex PCR, lists solely in-frame clones and lacks some. Of about 130,000 clones in the sample, 70% to 90% were seen once. The sequencing used peripheral blood, collected on day 0 of AZD1222 vaccination. These receptors all come from an adult in good health.

The chain has TRBV7-9 and TRBJ2-7; the D gene could be TRBD1 or TRBD2 (5 bases each). Looked up from germline, CDR1 is SEHNR and CDR2 is FQNEAQ (reference sequence). V lost 1 base and J 7 bases, leaving 11 bases between the germline ends. The CDR3 is made up of 13 amino acids. The CDR3 DNA reads TGTGCCAGCAGCTTAGTCTTAGGGGAGGAGCAGTACTTC. It is translated as CASSLVLGEEQYF.

The DNA of the CDR3 is TGCGGTCGGGGGGGGAGTGACTATGGCTACACCTTC. It codes for CGRGGSDYGYTF. This chain links TRBV10-1 with TRBJ1-2, with D possibly TRBD1 on 5 matching bases. This CDR3 comprises 12 residues. Per the germline V gene, CDR1 is WNHNN and CDR2 is SYGVQD (reference sequence).

The V gene is TRBV24-1, the J gene TRBJ2-7; 13 nucleotides line up with TRBD2. The CDR3 runs 13 residues. The germline gives CDR1 KGHDR, CDR2 SFDVKD. V lost 7 bases to trimming and J lost 5 bases; unmatched junction nucleotides: 1. The CDR3 reads CATSGLAGDEQYF. CDR3 sequence (DNA): TGTGCCACCAGCGGACTAGCGGGAGACGAGCAGTACTTC.

This chain joins TRBV5-4 and TRBJ1-6, with D unclear. Between the trimmed V and J ends, which lost 2 bases and 9 bases, there was a span of 6 bases. This CDR3 is 12 amino acids long. Germline loops: CDR1 SGHNT, CDR2 YYREEE (reference sequence). This CDR3 reads CASSLLGSPLHF. Here the CDR3 DNA reads TGTGCCAGCAGCTTATTAGGTTCACCCCTCCACTTT.

This sequence joins TRBV5-1 and TRBJ2-1; no clear D gene. Germline V lookup: CDR1 SGHRS, CDR2 YFSETQ. With 5 bases removed from V and 9 bases from J, the gap between germline ends came to 12 bases. The CDR3 runs to 12 residues. The CDR3 DNA follows: TGCGCCAGCAGTTATAGTTCGGGTGAGCAGTTCTTC. This encodes CASSYSSGEQFF.

The rearrangement joins TRBV24-1 to TRBJ1-1; D is possibly TRBD1 (5 bases). In germline, CDR1 is KGHDR, CDR2 SFDVKD. The CDR3 has 15 residues. Trimming stripped 2 bases from V and 3 bases from J, with 12 bases between. The CDR3 DNA follows: TGTGCCACCAGTGATTCGTACAGGAGGGACACTGAAGCTTTCTTT. It is translated as CATSDSYRRDTEAFF.

This rearrangement joins TRBV5-1 to TRBJ2-5; D not certain. The length of the CDR3 is 12 residues. Trimming pared 4 bases from V and 4 bases from J, leaving 8 bases between. Germline lookup yields CDR1 SGHRS and CDR2 YFSETQ. DNA of the CDR3: TGCGCCAGCAGCCTCTCTTCAGAGACCCAGTACTTC. The encoded protein is CASSLSSETQYF. The whole variable domain, remainder taken from reference TRBV5-1 and TRBJ2-5, is KAGVTQTPRYLIKTRGQQVTLSCSPISGHRSVSWYQQTPGQGLQFLFEYFSETQRNKGNFPGRFSGRQFSNSRSEMNVSTLELGDSALYLCASSLSSETQYFGPGTRLLVL.

The chain has TRBV7-2 and TRBJ1-1; a possible D gene is TRBD1 (6 bases). CDR3 length: 13 residues. With 6 bases removed from V and 2 bases from J, the gap between germline ends came to 10 bases. Germline assignment: CDR1 SGHTA and CDR2 FQGNSA. The CDR3 loop is CASSLDRNTEAFF. CDR3 nucleotides: TGTGCCAGCAGTCTGGACAGAAACACTGAAGCTTTCTTT.

The chain has TRBV2 and TRBJ2-4, with D possibly being TRBD2 (5 bases). With 4 bases removed from V and 9 bases from J, the gap between germline ends came to 13 bases. Germline V gene lookup returns CDR1 SNHLY and CDR2 FYNNEI. The CDR3 consists of 13 residues. The CDR3 nucleotides are TGTGCCAGCAGTGTTAATACTAGGAGCATTCAGTACTTC. Translation: CASSVNTRSIQYF.

The CDR3 sequence: CASVSSNYGYTF. The CDR3 DNA reads TGTGCCAGCGTCAGTTCGAACTATGGCTACACCTTC. The gene calls are TRBV12-3 or TRBV12-4 and TRBJ1-2; D not certain. The V end was cut by 8 bases, the J end by 2 bases, with 9 bases between. This CDR3 is 12 amino acids long.

V is TRBV19 and J is TRBJ1-1; D not certain. V gave up 6 bases and J gave up 0 bases, with 11 bases separating them. The CDR3 sequence is 14 residues long. Germline lookup yields CDR1 LNHDA and CDR2 SQIVND (reference sequence). The CDR3 nucleotides are TGTGCCAGTAGGGTGGGAGGGTTGAACACTGAAGCTTTCTTT. Residues: CASRVGGLNTEAFF.

In its sample, this clone ranks as medium-sized. The chain couples TRBV4-1 to TRBJ2-2, with 7 nucleotides matching TRBD1. V was clipped by 8 bases and J by 2 bases; unmatched bases: 11. The germline CDR1 and CDR2 sequences are MGHRA and YSYEKL. The CDR3 loop spans 16 amino acids. The CDR3 DNA reads as TGCGCCAGCCAGCCAATTGGACAGGCAAACACCGGGGAGCTGTTTTTT. Amino acids: CASQPIGQANTGELFF.

CDR3 loop: CASSPYSGRDTGELFF. CDR3 coding DNA: TGTGCCAGCAGCCCTTATAGCGGGAGGGACACCGGGGAGCTGTTTTTT. V usage is TRBV3-1 (or the pseudogene TRBV3-2) and J usage is TRBJ2-2; TRBD2 agrees at 11 bases. V shed 4 bases, J shed 3 bases, and the junction held 4 bases outside the gene matches. This CDR3 is 16 amino acids long. CDR1 and CDR2 (germline): LGHDT, YNNKEL (reference sequence).

This clone was counted many times. The chain is built from TRBV6-4 and TRBJ2-3; maybe TRBD2 (5 bases). Trimming took off 4 bases at V and 3 bases at J, with 8 bases between the two ends. Germline CDR1 and CDR2: MRHNA and SNTAGT. CDR3 size: 13 residues. CDR3 in DNA: TGTGCCAGCAGTGTCGGGGAGACAGATACGCAGTATTTT. Its protein is CASSVGETDTQYF.

This rearrangement joins TRBV9 to TRBJ1-3; D may be TRBD1 (5 bases). Germline V CDR1 and CDR2: SGDLS, YYNGEE. V lost 0 bases and J 0 bases, leaving 10 bases between the germline ends. This CDR3 contains 16 residues. CDR3 nucleotides: TGTGCCAGCAGCGTAGGGACACCTCTCTCTGGAAACACCATATATTTT. This sequence encodes CASSVGTPLSGNTIYF. The full variable domain, completed using reference TRBV9 and TRBJ1-3, is DSGVTQTPKHLITATGQRVTLRCSPRSGDLSVYWYQQSLDQGLQFLIQYYNGEERAKGNILERFSAQQFPDLHSELNLSSLELGDSALYFCASSVGTPLSGNTIYFGEGSWLTVV.

CDR3 residues: CASSPGTGGRTDTQYF. The CDR3, as DNA: TGTGCCAGCAGCCCAGGGACTGGGGGAAGGACAGATACGCAGTATTTT. V is TRBV9 and J is TRBJ2-3; D possibly corresponds to TRBD2 (6 bases). This CDR3 has 16 residues. Germline V gene data show CDR1 as SGDLS and CDR2 as YYNGEE. The ends were cut back, 4 bases at V and 3 bases at J, with 18 bases in the middle.

The rearrangement uses TRBV6-5 and TRBJ2-7; possible D gene TRBD1, 6 bases. CDR3 length equals 13 residues. The V gene's germline CDR1 is MNHEY and CDR2 SVGAGI. With 6 bases removed from V and 2 bases from J, the gap between germline ends came to 11 bases. The CDR3 DNA sequence: TGTGCCAGCAGGGTCACAGGGCCCTACGAGCAGTACTTC. Encoded protein: CASRVTGPYEQYF.

This clone was counted between two and nine times. In nucleotides, the CDR3 is TGTGCCAGCAGCTTAGCTGCTAGGGAAGGGATTCAGTACTTC. This encodes CASSLAAREGIQYF. The gene calls are TRBV7-8 and TRBJ2-4; D not certain. Germline V gene data show CDR1 as SGHVS and CDR2 as FQNEAQ. V gave up 0 bases and J gave up 10 bases, with 13 bases separating them. This CDR3 spans 14 amino acids.

This sequence joins TRBV4-2 and TRBJ2-3; TRBD1 agrees at 7 bases. Losses at the gene ends were 5 bases for V and 2 bases for J; bases not matched to a gene: 4. Germline CDR1 LGHNA, CDR2 YNFKEQ. The CDR3 totals 14 residues. CDR3 loop: CASSRDSPTDTQYF. The CDR3 DNA follows: TGTGCCAGCAGCAGGGACAGCCCCACAGATACGCAGTATTTT.

The V gene is TRBV7-2, the J gene TRBJ1-6; tentative D call: TRBD1 (5 bases). The CDR3 length is 15 residues. CDR1 is SGHTA and CDR2 is FQGNSA in the germline V gene. V dropped 1 base and J dropped 7 bases, with 11 bases sitting between them. CDR3 loop: CASSLVRAKNSPLHF. CDR3 coding DNA: TGTGCCAGCAGCTTAGTCAGGGCGAAGAATTCACCCCTCCACTTT.

The rearrangement joins TRBV24-1 to TRBJ2-1; 9 bases match TRBD1. Germline values: CDR1 KGHDR, CDR2 SFDVKD. This CDR3 is 16 amino acids long. V trimming: 4 bases; J trimming: 6 bases; junction bases outside the gene matches: 9. CDR3 sequence: CATSEGGTGSINEQFF. The CDR3 DNA reads TGTGCCACCAGTGAGGGGGGGACAGGGTCGATCAATGAGCAGTTCTTC.

The rearrangement joins TRBV6-5 to TRBJ2-7; the match to TRBD1 covers 9 bases. Germline CDR1 and CDR2: MNHEY and SVGAGI. After removal of 5 bases from V and 7 bases from J, the junction contained 12 bases not matched to a gene. This CDR3 spans 15 amino acids. The CDR3 region has the DNA TGTGCCAGCAGTCTCCGACAGGGGGACGCATCTGAGCAGTACTTC. It yields the protein CASSLRQGDASEQYF.

The chain couples TRBV30 to TRBJ1-2, with TRBD1 identical over 9 bases. This CDR3 comprises 16 residues. Germline CDR1 GTSNPN, CDR2 SVGIG (reference sequence). The junction had 14 bases not matched to a gene; V was cut back by 3 bases and J by 6 bases. CDR3 protein: CAWSPTPTGGADGYTF. The CDR3 coding sequence is TGTGCCTGGAGCCCTACACCTACAGGGGGCGCGGATGGCTACACCTTC.

By sample share, this clone is medium-sized (0.01 to 0.1%). The V call is TRBV6-4, the J call TRBJ1-6, with D unclear. The CDR3 is made up of 13 amino acids. V shed 2 bases and J shed 5 bases, with 4 bases lying between them. Germline loops: CDR1 MRHNA, CDR2 SNTAGT. This CDR3 is CASSDRDNSPLHF. In DNA form, the CDR3 reads TGTGCCAGCAGTGACAGGGATAATTCACCCCTCCACTTT.

V and J are TRBV4-3 and TRBJ1-5, with D unclear. Per the germline V gene, CDR1 is LGHNA and CDR2 is YSLEER. Trimming removed 0 bases at V and 4 bases at J, with 7 bases between. The CDR3 covers 14 residues. The CDR3: CASSQDKENQPQHF. CDR3 coding DNA: TGCGCCAGCAGCCAAGATAAGGAGAATCAGCCCCAGCATTTT.